This T cell receptor (beta chain) comes out of a study of post-analysis software for immune sequencing data. Unique-molecular-identifier-tagged TCR beta cDNA libraries were used. Input amounts of roughly 0.85 to 10 million T cells were used. These gave around 500,000 cDNA molecules, so each molecule approximated one T cell. TCRdb itself ran the PCR reads through MiXCR, one entry per CDR3 protein. The sample lists 500,000 to 600,000 distinct CDR3 sequences; roughly 45% were seen once. A remark on this clonotype: The target antigen is unknown.

Study outcomes and limitations: Controls showed lower frequencies than patients for a handful of TRBV segments, and TRBV5-6, TRBV5-1 and TRBV20-1 were among these.

The CDR3 loop spans 14 amino acids. The V gene's germline CDR1 is MNHNS and CDR2 SASEGT. Losses at the gene ends were 7 bases for V and 1 base for J; bases not matched to a gene: 7. The sample was blood. The chain is built from TRBV6-1 and TRBJ2-7, with TRBD2 matching 7 bases. The source of this sequence is a girl aged 5 to 17 with multiple sclerosis. CDR3 DNA: TGTGCCAGCAACGGGGAGGGACCTTCCTACGAGCAGTACTTC. Translation gives CASNGEGPSYEQYF.